These T cell receptor beta chains were read from a single sample in a study of CD8 T cells in Susac syndrome. A single record per CDR3 protein comes from TCRdb applying MiXCR to the immunoSEQ multiplex PCR reads. The table has 200,000 or so distinct CDR3 sequences, 90% to 96% seen once. Sequences were obtained from CD4+ T cells from PBMCs. These receptors originate from a human donor with Susac syndrome. CDR3s include the opening cysteine and the closing phenylalanine or tryptophan. D genes are given only for firm matches. Clone size is not always given. Where it is, it says once, few, many or a class for expanded clones.

TRBV5-1,TRBD1,-,TRBJ2-7,TGCGCCAGCAGCTTGGACTACAGGGGGAGCGAGCAGTACTTC,CASSLDYRGSEQYF
TRBV6-6,-,-,TRBJ1-6,TGTGCCAGCAGTTACGTCGATTCACCCCTCCACTTT,CASSYVDSPLHF
TRBV14,-,-,TRBJ1-2,TGTGCCAGCAGCCAAGATAGATCCAACTATGGCTACACCTTC,CASSQDRSNYGYTF
TRBV4-3,-,once,TRBJ1-2,TGCGCCAGCAGCCAAAGCCCCGGGTCCACAGCATATGGCTACACCTTC,CASSQSPGSTAYGYTF
TRBV12-3/TRBV12-4,-,-,TRBJ2-7,TGTGCCAGCAGTTTATTGTTAGGGGGGAGCTCAACCTACGAGCAGTACTTC,CASSLLLGGSSTYEQYF
TRBV29-1,TRBD2,once,TRBJ2-7,TGCAGCGTCAAACTAGCGGGGGAGGGCGAGCAGTACTTC,CSVKLAGEGEQYF
TRBV30,-,-,TRBJ1-5,TGTGCCTGGAGTGTATTGCAGGGACGCAATCAGCCCCAGCATTTT,CAWSVLQGRNQPQHF
TRBV7-3,-,-,TRBJ2-3,TGTGCCAGCAGCGCCGACGGTAGCACAGATACGCAGTATTTT,CASSADGSTDTQYF
TRBV5-1,-,-,TRBJ1-4,TGCGCCAGCAGCAGGGGGAGAGCTAATGAAAAACTGTTTTTT,CASSRGRANEKLFF
TRBV5-1,-,-,TRBJ1-2,TGCGCCAGCAGCTTGGACTACGGGGGCTACACCTTC,CASSLDYGGYTF
TRBV29-1,-,-,TRBJ1-5,TGCAGCGTTGGACCGATAAAGGGCCAGCCCCAGCATTTT,CSVGPIKGQPQHF
TRBV10-3,-,-,TRBJ2-7,TGTGCCATCAGTACGCCAACCGGGACAACTCTTTACGAGCAGTACTTC,CAISTPTGTTLYEQYF
TRBV29-1,-,-,TRBJ2-7,TGCAGCGTTGAAGAAGCGGTGGGCTACGAGCAGTACTTC,CSVEEAVGYEQYF
TRBV27,-,once,TRBJ2-3,TGTGCCAGCACCGACAGGAGTGTCAGCACAGATACGCAGTATTTT,CASTDRSVSTDTQYF
TRBV6-5,TRBD1,-,TRBJ1-2,TGTGCCAGCAGTTACTCGACAGGGTTTAACTATGGCTACACCTTC,CASSYSTGFNYGYTF
TRBV29-1,-,-,TRBJ2-7,TGCAGCGTTGAGTCAGTCTCCTACGAGCAGTACTTC,CSVESVSYEQYF
TRBV7-9,-,-,TRBJ2-7,TGTGCCAGCAGCGCCAGTAACGAGCAGTACTTC,CASSASNEQYF
TRBV29-1,-,-,TRBJ2-2,TGCAGCGTTGAACTTGGGGAAACGGGGACCGGGGAGCTGTTTTTT,CSVELGETGTGELFF
TRBV18,-,-,TRBJ2-6,TGTGCCAGCTCACTCACGGGCGACGCACGCTCTGGGGCCAACGTCCTGACTTTC,CASSLTGDARSGANVLTF
TRBV12-3/TRBV12-4,TRBD2,-,TRBJ2-5,TGTGCCAGCAGGACGGGCGGGGGGAACAAAGAGACCCAGTACTTC,CASRTGGGNKETQYF
TRBV12-3/TRBV12-4,-,-,TRBJ1-4,TGTGCCAGCAGTTTTCACGGGAAACTGTTTTTT,CASSFHGKLFF
TRBV12-3/TRBV12-4,TRBD1,-,TRBJ1-2,TGTGCCAGCAGAGGGGGCGGCGGCTATGGCTACACCTTC,CASRGGGGYGYTF
TRBV12-3/TRBV12-4,-,-,TRBJ2-4,TGTGCCAGCAATATGAATGTCAAAAACATTCAGTACTTC,CASNMNVKNIQYF
TRBV18,-,-,TRBJ1-3,TGTGCCAGCTCACCACAGGCGACCTCTGGAAACACCATATATTTT,CASSPQATSGNTIYF
TRBV12-3/TRBV12-4,-,once,TRBJ1-5,TGTGCCAGCAGTCAGGGGTCCGTTCAGCCCCAGCATTTT,CASSQGSVQPQHF
TRBV7-2,TRBD2,once,TRBJ2-7,TGTGCCAGCAGCGCGCGGGGGGCGGGCCACGAGCAGTACTTC,CASSARGAGHEQYF
TRBV4-3,-,-,TRBJ2-3,TGCGCCAGCAGCCAAGAAGCGGGCCGCAACACAGATACGCAGTATTTT,CASSQEAGRNTDTQYF
TRBV5-1,-,-,TRBJ2-1,TGCGCCAGCGGGGAGGTAGGGGGCAATGAGCAGTTCTTC,CASGEVGGNEQFF
TRBV20-1,-,-,TRBJ1-5,TGCAGTGCTGGGGGCAGGGAGCGGCAGCCCCAGCATTTT,CSAGGRERQPQHF
TRBV30,-,-,TRBJ2-3,TGTGCCTGCTCGGGGGTCCGGACTAGCACAGATACGCAGTATTTT,CACSGVRTSTDTQYF
TRBV9,-,-,TRBJ2-5,TGTGCCAGCAGCGTAGCTTTGGACAGCCGGGCGACCCAGTACTTC,CASSVALDSRATQYF
TRBV9,TRBD2,-,TRBJ2-5,TGTGCCAGCAGCGCCGGGACTAGCGGGAATCAAGAGACCCAGTACTTC,CASSAGTSGNQETQYF
TRBV20-1,-,-,TRBJ2-3,TGCAGTGCTACCCGCACAGATACGCAGTATTTT,CSATRTDTQYF
TRBV5-1,TRBD2,-,TRBJ2-5,TGCGCCAGCAGCATACCACTAGCGGGGGGACTCCAAGAGACCCAGTACTTC,CASSIPLAGGLQETQYF
TRBV12-3/TRBV12-4,-,-,TRBJ1-2,TGTGCCAGCAGTTTAGTCCAGGGTTATGGCTACACCTTC,CASSLVQGYGYTF
TRBV30,-,-,TRBJ2-3,TGTGCCTGGAGCCCAGGGCGAGATACGCAGTATTTT,CAWSPGRDTQYF
TRBV7-2,-,-,TRBJ1-5,TGTGCCAGCAGCTTAGACATAGATCAGCCCCAGCATTTT,CASSLDIDQPQHF
TRBV6-6,TRBD1,once,TRBJ1-1,TGTGCCAGCAGTAGCGGCAGGGGGCATGTGAACACTGAAGCTTTCTTT,CASSSGRGHVNTEAFF
TRBV7-9,TRBD1,-,TRBJ1-4,TGTGCCAGCAGCTTATACGGGACAGGGAATGAAAAACTGTTTTTT,CASSLYGTGNEKLFF
TRBV29-1,TRBD1,-,TRBJ2-7,TGCAGCGTTGATTCCGACAGGGTGGGCGAGCAGTACTTC,CSVDSDRVGEQYF